This T cell receptor beta chain appears in the sequencing data of a study of blood T cell repertoires in COVID-19. At the level of the study: Sites in the United States, Italy and Spain provided acute and convalescent COVID-19 samples.

V shed 2 bases and J shed 5 bases, with 4 bases lying between them. Germline CDR1 reads SGHAT; CDR2 reads FQNNGV. This CDR3 contains 12 residues. Sequencing used immunoSEQ multiplex PCR; TCRdb keeps in-frame clones, though not all of them. The table has some 95,000 clones, 75% to 85% seen once. The sample holds one count of this clone. The chain links TRBV11-2 to TRBJ1-5; D gene ambiguous. The sequenced sample was peripheral blood. This TCR was sampled from a man in his 70s with acute or convalescent COVID-19. CDR3 amino acids: CASSLQDQPQHF. The CDR3 DNA reads TGTGCCAGCAGCTTACAGGATCAGCCCCAGCATTTT. Full variable domain (missing parts from reference TRBV11-2 and TRBJ1-5): EAGVAQSPRYKIIEKRQSVAFWCNPISGHATLYWYQQILGQGPKLLIQFQNNGVVDDSQLPKDRFSAERLKGVDSTLKIQPAKLEDSAVYLCASSLQDQPQHFGDGTRLSIL.